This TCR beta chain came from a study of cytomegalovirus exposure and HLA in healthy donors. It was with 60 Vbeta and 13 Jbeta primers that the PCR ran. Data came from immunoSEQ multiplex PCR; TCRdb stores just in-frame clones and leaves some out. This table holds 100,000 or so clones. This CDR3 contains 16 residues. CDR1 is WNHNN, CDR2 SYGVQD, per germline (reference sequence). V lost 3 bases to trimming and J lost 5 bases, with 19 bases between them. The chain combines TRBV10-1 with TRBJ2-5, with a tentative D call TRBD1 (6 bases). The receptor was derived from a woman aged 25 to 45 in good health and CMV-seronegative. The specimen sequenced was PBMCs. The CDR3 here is CASSETTGSRQETQYF. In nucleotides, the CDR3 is TGCGCCAGCAGTGAAACTACAGGGTCAAGACAGGAGACCCAGTACTTC.